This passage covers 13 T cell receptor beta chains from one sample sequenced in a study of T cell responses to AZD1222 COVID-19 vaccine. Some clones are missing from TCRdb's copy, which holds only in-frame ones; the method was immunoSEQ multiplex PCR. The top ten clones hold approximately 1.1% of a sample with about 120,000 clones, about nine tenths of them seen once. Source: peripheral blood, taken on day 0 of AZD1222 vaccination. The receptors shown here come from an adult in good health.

CDR3 nucleotide sequence: TGTGCCAGCAGTGGGGGGACAGGGCGGTCGGATCAGCCCCAGCATTTT. It encodes CASSGGTGRSDQPQHF. The rearrangement links TRBV6-1 to TRBJ1-5; 9 bases are a match to TRBD1. Germline loops: CDR1 MNHNS, CDR2 SASEGT. V lost 4 bases to trimming and J lost 5 bases; unmatched junction nucleotides: 9. There are 16 residues in the CDR3.

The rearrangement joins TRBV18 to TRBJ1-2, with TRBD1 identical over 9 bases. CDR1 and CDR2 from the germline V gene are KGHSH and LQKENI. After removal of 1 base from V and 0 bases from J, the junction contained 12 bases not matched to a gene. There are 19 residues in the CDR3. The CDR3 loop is CASSPRSSGQGSPNYGYTF. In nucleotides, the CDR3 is TGTGCCAGCTCACCACGATCTTCGGGACAGGGAAGTCCTAACTATGGCTACACCTTC.

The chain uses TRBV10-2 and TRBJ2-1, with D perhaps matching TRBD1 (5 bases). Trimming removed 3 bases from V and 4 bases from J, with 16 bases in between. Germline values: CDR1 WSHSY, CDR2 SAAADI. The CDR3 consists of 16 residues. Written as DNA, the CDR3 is TGCGCCAGCAGTGAATTCCAGGGTCCCCCATACAATGAGCAGTTCTTC. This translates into CASSEFQGPPYNEQFF.

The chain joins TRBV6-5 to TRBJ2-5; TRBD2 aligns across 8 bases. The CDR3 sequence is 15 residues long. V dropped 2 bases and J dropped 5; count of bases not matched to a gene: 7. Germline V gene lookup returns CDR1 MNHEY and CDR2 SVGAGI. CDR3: CASSYTGGITETQYF. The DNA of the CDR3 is TGTGCCAGCAGTTACACGGGGGGGATAACGGAGACCCAGTACTTC.

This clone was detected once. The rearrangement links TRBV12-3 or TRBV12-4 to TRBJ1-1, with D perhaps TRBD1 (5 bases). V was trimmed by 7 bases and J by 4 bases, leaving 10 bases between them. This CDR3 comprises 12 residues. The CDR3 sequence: CASTRGGTEAFF. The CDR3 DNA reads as TGTGCCAGCACCCGGGGGGGCACTGAAGCTTTCTTT.

Here the CDR3 reads CASSPRGGSRQPQHF. The CDR3 nucleotides read TGTGCCAGCAGTCCCCGTGGGGGCAGCAGGCAGCCCCAGCATTTT. The genes are TRBV6-2 or TRBV6-3 and TRBJ1-5; TRBD1 might be the D (6 bases). The CDR3 length is 15 residues. Trimming shortened V by 5 bases and J by 7 bases, and 18 bases separated the two germline ends. Germline V CDR1 and CDR2: MNHEY, SVGEGT.

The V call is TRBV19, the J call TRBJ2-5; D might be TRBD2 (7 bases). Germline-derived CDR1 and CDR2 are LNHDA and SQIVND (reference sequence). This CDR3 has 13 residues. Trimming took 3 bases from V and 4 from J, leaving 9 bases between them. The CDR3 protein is CASSIGGRETQYF. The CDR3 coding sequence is TGTGCCAGTAGTATCGGGGGGCGAGAGACCCAGTACTTC.

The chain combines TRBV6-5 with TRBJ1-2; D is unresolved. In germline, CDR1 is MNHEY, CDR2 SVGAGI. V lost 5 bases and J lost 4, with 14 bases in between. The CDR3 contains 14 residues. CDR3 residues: CASSRSGLLYGYTF. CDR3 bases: TGTGCCAGCAGTCGGAGCGGACTGCTCTATGGCTACACCTTC.

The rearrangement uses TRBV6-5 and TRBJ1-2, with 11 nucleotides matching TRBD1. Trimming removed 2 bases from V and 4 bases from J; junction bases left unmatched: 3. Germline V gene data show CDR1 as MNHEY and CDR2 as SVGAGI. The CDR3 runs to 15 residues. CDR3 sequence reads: CASSYGQGAGYGYTF. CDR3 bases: TGTGCCAGCAGTTACGGACAGGGGGCTGGCTATGGCTACACCTTC.

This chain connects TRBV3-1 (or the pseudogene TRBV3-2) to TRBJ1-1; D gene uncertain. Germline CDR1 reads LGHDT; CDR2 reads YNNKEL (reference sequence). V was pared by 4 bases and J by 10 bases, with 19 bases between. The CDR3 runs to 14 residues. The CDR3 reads CASSPLFLPSTAFF. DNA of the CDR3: TGTGCCAGCAGCCCCCTCTTCTTGCCCAGCACAGCTTTCTTT.

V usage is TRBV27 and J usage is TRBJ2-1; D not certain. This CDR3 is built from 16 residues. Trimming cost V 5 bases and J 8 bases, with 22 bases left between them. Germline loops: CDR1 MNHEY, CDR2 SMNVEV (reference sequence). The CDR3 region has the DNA TGTGCCAGCAGTCTCCTCCTTTCAGGACGGGTTGATGAGCAGTTCTTC. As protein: CASSLLLSGRVDEQFF.

In nucleotides, the CDR3 is TGTGCCAGCAGAAGGACAGATACTAACACTGAAGCTTTCTTT. Amino acid sequence: CASRRTDTNTEAFF. This chain joins TRBV28 and TRBJ1-1; a possible D gene is TRBD1 (6 bases). The germline gives CDR1 MDHEN, CDR2 SYDVKM. Trimming took 6 bases from V and 2 from J, leaving 13 bases between them. This CDR3 comprises 14 residues.

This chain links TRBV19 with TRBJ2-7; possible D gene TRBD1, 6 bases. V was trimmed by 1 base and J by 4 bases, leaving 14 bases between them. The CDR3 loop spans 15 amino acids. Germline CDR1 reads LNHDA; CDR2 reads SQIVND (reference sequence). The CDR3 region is CASSIGVDSFYEQYF. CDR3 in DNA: TGTGCCAGTAGTATAGGTGTGGACAGTTTTTACGAGCAGTACTTC.